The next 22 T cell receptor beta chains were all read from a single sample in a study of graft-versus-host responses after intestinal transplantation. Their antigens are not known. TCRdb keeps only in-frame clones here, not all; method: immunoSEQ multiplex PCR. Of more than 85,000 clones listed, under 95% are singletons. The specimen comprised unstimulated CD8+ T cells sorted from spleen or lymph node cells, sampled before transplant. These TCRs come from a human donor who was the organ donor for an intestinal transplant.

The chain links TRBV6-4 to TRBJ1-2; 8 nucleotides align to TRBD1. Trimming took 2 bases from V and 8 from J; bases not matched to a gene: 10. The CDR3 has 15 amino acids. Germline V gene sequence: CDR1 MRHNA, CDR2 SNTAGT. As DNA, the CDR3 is TGTGCCAGCAGTGACCGATACAGGGGGATTGGCGGCTACACCTTC. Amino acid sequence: CASSDRYRGIGGYTF.

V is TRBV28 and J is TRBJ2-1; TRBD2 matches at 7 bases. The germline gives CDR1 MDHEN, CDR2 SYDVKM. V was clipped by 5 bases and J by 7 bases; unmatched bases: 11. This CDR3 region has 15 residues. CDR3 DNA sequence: TGTGCCAGCAGTGGTCTGGCGGGAGCCGAGAATGAGCAGTTCTTC. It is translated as CASSGLAGAENEQFF. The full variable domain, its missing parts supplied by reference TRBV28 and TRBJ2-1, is DVKVTQSSRYLVKRTGEKVFLECVQDMDHENMFWYRQDPGLGLRLIYFSYDVKMKEKGDIPEGYSVSREKKERFSLILESASTNQTSMYLCASSGLAGAENEQFFGPGTRLTVL.

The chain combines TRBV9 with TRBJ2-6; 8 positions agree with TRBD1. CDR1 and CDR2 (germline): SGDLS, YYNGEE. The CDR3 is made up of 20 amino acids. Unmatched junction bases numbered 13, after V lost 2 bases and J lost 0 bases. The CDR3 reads CASSVQGAVQPYSGANVLTF. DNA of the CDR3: TGTGCCAGCAGCGTTCAGGGGGCCGTCCAACCCTACTCTGGGGCCAACGTCCTGACTTTC.

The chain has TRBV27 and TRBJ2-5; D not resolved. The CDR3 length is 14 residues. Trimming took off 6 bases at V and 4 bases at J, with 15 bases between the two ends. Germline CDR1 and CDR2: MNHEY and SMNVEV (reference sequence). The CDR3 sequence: CASSLNAERETQYF. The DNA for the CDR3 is TGTGCCAGCAGCCTAAATGCCGAAAGAGAGACCCAGTACTTC.

The CDR3 DNA is TGTGCCAGCAGTGATCCAGGGTATAATTCACCCCTCCACTTT. It translates to CASSDPGYNSPLHF. V and J are TRBV2 and TRBJ1-6; TRBD1 might be the D (5 bases). The V and J ends lost 3 bases and 4 bases respectively, with 7 bases between them. The CDR3 contains 14 residues. In germline, CDR1 is SNHLY, CDR2 FYNNEI. Supplemented by reference TRBV2 and TRBJ1-6, the full variable domain reads EPEVTQTPSHQVTQMGQEVILRCVPISNHLYFYWYRQILGQKVEFLVSFYNNEISEKSEIFDDQFSVERPDGSNFTLKIRSTKLEDSAMYFCASSDPGYNSPLHFGNGTRLTVT.

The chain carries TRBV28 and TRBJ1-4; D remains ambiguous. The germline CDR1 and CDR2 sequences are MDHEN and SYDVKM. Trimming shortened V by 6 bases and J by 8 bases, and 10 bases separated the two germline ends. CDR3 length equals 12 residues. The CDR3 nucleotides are TGTGCCAGCAGGAGCGGCAGCGAAAAACTGTTTTTT. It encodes CASRSGSEKLFF.

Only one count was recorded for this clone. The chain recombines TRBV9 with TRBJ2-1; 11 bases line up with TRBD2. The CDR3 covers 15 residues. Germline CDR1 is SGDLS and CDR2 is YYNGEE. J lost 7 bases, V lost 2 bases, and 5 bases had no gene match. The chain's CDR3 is CASSVSGGALNEQFF. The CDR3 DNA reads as TGTGCCAGCAGCGTTAGCGGGGGGGCCCTGAATGAGCAGTTCTTC. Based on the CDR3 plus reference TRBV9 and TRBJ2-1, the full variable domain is DSGVTQTPKHLITATGQRVTLRCSPRSGDLSVYWYQQSLDQGLQFLIQYYNGEERAKGNILERFSAQQFPDLHSELNLSSLELGDSALYFCASSVSGGALNEQFFGPGTRLTVL.

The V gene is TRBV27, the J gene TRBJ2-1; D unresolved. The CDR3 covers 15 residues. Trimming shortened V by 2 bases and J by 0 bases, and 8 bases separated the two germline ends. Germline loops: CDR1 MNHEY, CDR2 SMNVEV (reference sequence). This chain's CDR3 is CASSLTLSSYNEQFF. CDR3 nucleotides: TGTGCCAGCAGTTTAACCCTGAGCTCCTACAATGAGCAGTTCTTC.

CDR3 loop: CAWTLAGGYEQYF. CDR3 DNA: TGTGCCTGGACGCTAGCGGGGGGCTACGAGCAGTACTTC. The rearrangement uses TRBV30 and TRBJ2-7, with 11 bases fitting TRBD2. The CDR3 sequence is 13 residues long. The germline CDR1 and CDR2 sequences are GTSNPN and SVGIG (reference sequence). The trim removed 4 bases at V and 3 bases at J, leaving 2 bases unmatched.

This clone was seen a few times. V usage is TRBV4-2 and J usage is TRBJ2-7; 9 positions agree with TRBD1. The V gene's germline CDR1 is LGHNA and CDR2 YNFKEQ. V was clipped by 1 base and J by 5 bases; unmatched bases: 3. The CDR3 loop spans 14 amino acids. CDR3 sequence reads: CASSQAWTGDEQYF. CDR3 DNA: TGTGCCAGCAGCCAAGCCTGGACAGGGGACGAGCAGTACTTC.

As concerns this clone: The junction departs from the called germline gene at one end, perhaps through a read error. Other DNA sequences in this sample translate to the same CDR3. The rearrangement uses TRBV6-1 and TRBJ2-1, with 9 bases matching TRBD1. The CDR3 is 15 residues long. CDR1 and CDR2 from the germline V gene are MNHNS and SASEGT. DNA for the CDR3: TGTGCTAGCAGTAGCCGGGACAGGGCATACAATGAGCAGTTCTTC. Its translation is CASSSRDRAYNEQFF.

The CDR3 DNA reads TGCGCCAGCAGGGGTAGCGGGGGGATCTACGAGCAGTACTTC. This translates into CASRGSGGIYEQYF. The gene calls are TRBV5-1 and TRBJ2-7; 10 bases line up with TRBD2. Germline loops: CDR1 SGHRS, CDR2 YFSETQ. V lost 5 bases and J lost 3; bases outside the gene matches: 5. The CDR3 spans 14 residues.

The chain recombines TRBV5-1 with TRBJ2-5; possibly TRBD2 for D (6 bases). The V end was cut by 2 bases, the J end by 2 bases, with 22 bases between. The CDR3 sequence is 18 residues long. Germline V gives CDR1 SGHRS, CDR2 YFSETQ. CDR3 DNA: TGCGCCAGCAGCTTTCTCCACCCTTTTGGGGAGGCTCAAGAGACCCAGTACTTC. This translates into CASSFLHPFGEAQETQYF.

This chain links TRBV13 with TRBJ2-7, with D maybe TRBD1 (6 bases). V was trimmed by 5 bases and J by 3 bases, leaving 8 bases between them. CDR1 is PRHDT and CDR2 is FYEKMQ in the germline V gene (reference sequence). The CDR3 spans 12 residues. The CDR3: CASSRDNYEQYF. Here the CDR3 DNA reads TGTGCCAGCAGCCGGGACAACTACGAGCAGTACTTC.

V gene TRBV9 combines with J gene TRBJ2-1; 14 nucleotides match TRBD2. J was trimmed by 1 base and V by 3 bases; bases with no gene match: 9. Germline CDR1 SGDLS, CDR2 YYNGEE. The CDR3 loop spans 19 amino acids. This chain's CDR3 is CASSANPGLAGVSYNEQFF. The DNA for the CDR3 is TGTGCCAGCAGCGCAAATCCGGGACTAGCGGGAGTATCCTACAATGAGCAGTTCTTC.

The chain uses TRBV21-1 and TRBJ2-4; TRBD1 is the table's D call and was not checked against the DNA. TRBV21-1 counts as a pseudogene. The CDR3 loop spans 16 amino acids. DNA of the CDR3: TGTGCCAGCAGCAAACGGCAGGGGGGTAGGGGGAACATTCAGTACTTC. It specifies CASSKRQGGRGNIQYF.

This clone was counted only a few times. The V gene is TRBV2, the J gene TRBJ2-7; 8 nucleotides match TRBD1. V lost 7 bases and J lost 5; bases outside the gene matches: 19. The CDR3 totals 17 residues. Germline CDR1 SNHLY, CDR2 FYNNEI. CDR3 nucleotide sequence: TGTGCCAGCAATGAGGAGGGGACAGGCGTCGGGTTCGACGAGCAGTACTTC. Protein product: CASNEEGTGVGFDEQYF.

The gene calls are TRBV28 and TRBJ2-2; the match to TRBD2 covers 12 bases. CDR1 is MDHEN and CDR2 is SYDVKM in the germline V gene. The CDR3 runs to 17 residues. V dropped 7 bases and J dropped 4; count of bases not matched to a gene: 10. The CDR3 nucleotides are TGTGCCAGCACCGAACTAGCGGGAGGCCTGGGCACCGGGGAGCTGTTTTTT. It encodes CASTELAGGLGTGELFF.

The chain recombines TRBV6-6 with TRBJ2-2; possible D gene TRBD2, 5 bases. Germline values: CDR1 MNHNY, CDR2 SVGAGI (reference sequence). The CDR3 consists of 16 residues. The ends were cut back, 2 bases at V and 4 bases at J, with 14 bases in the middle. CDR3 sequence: CASSYIGTRFTGELFF. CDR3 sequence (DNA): TGTGCCAGCAGTTACATTGGAACTAGATTCACCGGGGAGCTGTTTTTT.

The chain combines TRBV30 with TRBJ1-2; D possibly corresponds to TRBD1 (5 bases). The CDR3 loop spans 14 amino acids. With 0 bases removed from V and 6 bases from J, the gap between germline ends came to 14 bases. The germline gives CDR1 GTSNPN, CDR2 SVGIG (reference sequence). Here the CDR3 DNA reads TGTGCCTGGAGTGTACCAGGGCATGAGGATGGCTACACCTTC. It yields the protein CAWSVPGHEDGYTF. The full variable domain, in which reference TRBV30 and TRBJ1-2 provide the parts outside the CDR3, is SQTIHQWPATLVQPVGSPLSLECTVEGTSNPNLYWYRQAAGRGLQLLFYSVGIGQISSEVPQNLSASRPQDRQFILSSKKLLLSDSGFYLCAWSVPGHEDGYTFGSGTRLTVV.

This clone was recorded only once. The CDR3 DNA sequence: TGCGCCAGCAGTGAGCTCGTGCCAGGGGGCGATTTGGGGCAGTACTTC. It encodes CASSELVPGGDLGQYF. The rearrangement links TRBV10-2 to TRBJ2-7; 8 nucleotides align to TRBD1. J gave up 9 bases and V 2 bases, and 15 bases lay outside the gene matches. The CDR3 runs 16 residues. The germline CDR1 and CDR2 sequences are WSHSY and SAAADI.

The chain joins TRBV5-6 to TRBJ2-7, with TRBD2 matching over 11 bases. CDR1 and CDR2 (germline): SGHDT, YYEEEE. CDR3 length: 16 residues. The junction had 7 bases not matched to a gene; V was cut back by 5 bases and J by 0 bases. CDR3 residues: CASRPYTSGSSYEQYF. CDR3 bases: TGTGCCAGCAGACCATATACTAGCGGGAGCTCCTACGAGCAGTACTTC.